This T cell receptor (beta chain) was found in a study of CD8+CD57+ T cells in acquired aplastic anemia. Across the whole study: Recorded DNA amounts for sorted CD4+ and CD8+ cells had an average of 3.2 ug. As sequenced from healthy donors, CD4+ cells averaged roughly 11 million reads. Study-wide findings and caveats: The study identified almost 30 CD8+ CDR3 sequences shared by patients and controls. Levels of CD8+ Simpson's diversity were not significantly distinct in patients versus controls.

Genomic DNA was employed as the template in profiling TCR beta VDJ and CDR3. MiXCR, applied by TCRdb to the reads, yields one record per CDR3 protein. The sample records roughly 130,000 distinct CDR3 sequences, 48% being singletons. V was pared by 1 base and J by 5 bases, with 9 bases between. The CDR3 is 12 amino acids. Germline V gene data show CDR1 as DFQATT and CDR2 as SNEGSKA (reference sequence). For this clonotype: As yet, its antigen is unknown.

The TCR comes from a human donor in good health, serving as a control. The chain links TRBV20-1 to TRBJ2-7, with D possibly matching TRBD1 (6 bases). The sample was sorted CD4+, CD8+, or CD8+CD57+ T cells (not recorded which) from PBMCs. The CDR3: CSARGGRDEQYF. For the CDR3, the DNA is TGCAGTGCTAGAGGGGGGCGGGACGAGCAGTACTTC.